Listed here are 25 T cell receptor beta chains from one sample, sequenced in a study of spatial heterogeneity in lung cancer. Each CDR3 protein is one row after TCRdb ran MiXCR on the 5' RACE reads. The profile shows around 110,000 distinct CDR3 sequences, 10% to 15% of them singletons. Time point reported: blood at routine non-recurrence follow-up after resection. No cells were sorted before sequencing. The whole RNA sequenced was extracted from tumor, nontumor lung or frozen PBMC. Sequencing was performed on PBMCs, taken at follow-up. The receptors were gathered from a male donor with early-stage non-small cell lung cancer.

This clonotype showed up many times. CDR3 nucleotide sequence: TGTGCCAGCACTCAACCGGGACAGGGGGTTGGCTACACCTTC. This gives the protein CASTQPGQGVGYTF. This rearrangement joins TRBV2 to TRBJ1-2; TRBD1 agrees at 11 bases. Germline V gene data show CDR1 as SNHLY and CDR2 as FYNNEI. V gave up 7 bases and J gave up 7 bases; unmatched junction bases: 8. The CDR3 sequence is 14 residues long.

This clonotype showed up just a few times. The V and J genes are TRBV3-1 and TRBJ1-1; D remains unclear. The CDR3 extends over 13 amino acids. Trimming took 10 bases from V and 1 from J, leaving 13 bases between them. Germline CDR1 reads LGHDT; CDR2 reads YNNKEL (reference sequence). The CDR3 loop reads CATSRSPNTEAFF. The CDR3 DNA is TGTGCCACCTCCAGGAGTCCGAACACTGAAGCTTTCTTT.

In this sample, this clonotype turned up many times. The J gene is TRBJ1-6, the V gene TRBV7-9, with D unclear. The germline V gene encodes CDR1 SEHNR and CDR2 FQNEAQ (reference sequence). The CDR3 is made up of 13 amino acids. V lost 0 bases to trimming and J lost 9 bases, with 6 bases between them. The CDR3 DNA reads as TGTGCCAGCAGCTTAGCGGAGGGTTCACCCCTCCACTTT. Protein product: CASSLAEGSPLHF.

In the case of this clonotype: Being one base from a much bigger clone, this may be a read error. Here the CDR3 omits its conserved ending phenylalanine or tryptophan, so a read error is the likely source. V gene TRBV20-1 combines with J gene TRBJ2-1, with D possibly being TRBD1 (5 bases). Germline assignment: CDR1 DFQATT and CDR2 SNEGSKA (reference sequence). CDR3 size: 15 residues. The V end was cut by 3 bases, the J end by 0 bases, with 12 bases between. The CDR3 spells CSASTGLSSYNEQFY. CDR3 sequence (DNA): TGCAGTGCTAGTACAGGCCTTAGCTCCTACAATGAGCAGTTCTAC.

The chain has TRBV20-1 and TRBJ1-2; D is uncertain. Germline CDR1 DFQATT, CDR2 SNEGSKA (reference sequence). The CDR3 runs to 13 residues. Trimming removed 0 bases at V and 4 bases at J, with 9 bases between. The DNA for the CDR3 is TGCAGTGCTAGAGAGGGCCATGGCTATGGCTACACCTTC. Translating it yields CSAREGHGYGYTF.

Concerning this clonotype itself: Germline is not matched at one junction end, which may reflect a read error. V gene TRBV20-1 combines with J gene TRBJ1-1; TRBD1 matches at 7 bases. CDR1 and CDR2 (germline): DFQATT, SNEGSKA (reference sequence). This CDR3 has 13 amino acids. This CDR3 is CRAIRGVTTEAFF. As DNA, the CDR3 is TGCAGGGCTATCAGGGGGGTGACCACTGAAGCTTTCTTT.

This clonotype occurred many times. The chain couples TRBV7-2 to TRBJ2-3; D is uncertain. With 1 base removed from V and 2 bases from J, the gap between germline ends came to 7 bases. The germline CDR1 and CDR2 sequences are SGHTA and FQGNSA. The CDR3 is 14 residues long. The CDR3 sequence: CASSLVTPTDTQYF. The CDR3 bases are TGTGCCAGCAGCTTAGTTACCCCCACAGATACGCAGTATTTT.

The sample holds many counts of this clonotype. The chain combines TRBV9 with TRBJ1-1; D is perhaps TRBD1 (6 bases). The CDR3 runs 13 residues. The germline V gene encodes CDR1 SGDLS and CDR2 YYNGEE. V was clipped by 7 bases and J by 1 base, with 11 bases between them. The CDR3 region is CASGAGANTEAFF. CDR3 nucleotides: TGTGCCAGCGGGGCAGGGGCGAACACTGAAGCTTTCTTT. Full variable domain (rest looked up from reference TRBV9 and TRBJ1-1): DSGVTQTPKHLITATGQRVTLRCSPRSGDLSVYWYQQSLDQGLQFLIQYYNGEERAKGNILERFSAQQFPDLHSELNLSSLELGDSALYFCASGAGANTEAFFGQGTRLTVV.

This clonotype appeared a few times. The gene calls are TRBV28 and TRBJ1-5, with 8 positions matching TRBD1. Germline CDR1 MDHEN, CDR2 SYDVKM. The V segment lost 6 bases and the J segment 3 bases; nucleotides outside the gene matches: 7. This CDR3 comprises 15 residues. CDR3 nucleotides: TGTGCCAGCAGCGTACAGGGGGAGGTCAATCAGCCCCAGCATTTT. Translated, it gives CASSVQGEVNQPQHF.

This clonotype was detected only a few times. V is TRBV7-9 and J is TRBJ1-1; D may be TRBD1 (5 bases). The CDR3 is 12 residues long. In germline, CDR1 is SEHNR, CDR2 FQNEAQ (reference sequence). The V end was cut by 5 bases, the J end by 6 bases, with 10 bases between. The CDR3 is CASSTSGSEAFF. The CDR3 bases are TGTGCCAGCAGCACCTCAGGGTCTGAAGCTTTCTTT.

The CDR3 nucleotides are TGTGCCAGCAGCGTAGTACACGTGAACACTGAAGCTTTCTTT. This gives the protein CASSVVHVNTEAFF. The chain combines TRBV9 with TRBJ1-1; unclear D gene. The germline V gene encodes CDR1 SGDLS and CDR2 YYNGEE. V lost 0 bases and J lost 0, with 6 bases in between. The CDR3 spans 14 residues.

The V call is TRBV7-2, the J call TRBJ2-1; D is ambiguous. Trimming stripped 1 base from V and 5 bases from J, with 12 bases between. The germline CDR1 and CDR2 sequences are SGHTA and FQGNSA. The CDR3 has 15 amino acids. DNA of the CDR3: TGTGCCAGCAGCTTAGTACCCTCCCTAAACAATGAGCAGTTCTTC. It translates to CASSLVPSLNNEQFF.

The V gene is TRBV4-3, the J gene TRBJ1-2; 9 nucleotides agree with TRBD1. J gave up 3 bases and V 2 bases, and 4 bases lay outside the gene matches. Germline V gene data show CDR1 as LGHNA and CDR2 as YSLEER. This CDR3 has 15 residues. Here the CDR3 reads CASSQYRGPDYGYTF. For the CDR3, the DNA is TGCGCCAGCAGCCAATACAGGGGGCCTGACTATGGCTACACCTTC.

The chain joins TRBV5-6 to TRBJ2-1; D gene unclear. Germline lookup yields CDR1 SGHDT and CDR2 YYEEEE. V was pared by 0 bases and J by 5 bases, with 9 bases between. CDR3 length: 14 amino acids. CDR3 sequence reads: CASSLASTDNEQFF. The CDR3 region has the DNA TGTGCCAGCAGCTTGGCCTCAACGGACAATGAGCAGTTCTTC. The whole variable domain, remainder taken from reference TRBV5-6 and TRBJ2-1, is DAGVTQSPTHLIKTRGQQVTLRCSPKSGHDTVSWYQQALGQGPQFIFQYYEEEERQRGNFPDRFSGHQFPNYSSELNVNALLLGDSALYLCASSLASTDNEQFFGPGTRLTVL.

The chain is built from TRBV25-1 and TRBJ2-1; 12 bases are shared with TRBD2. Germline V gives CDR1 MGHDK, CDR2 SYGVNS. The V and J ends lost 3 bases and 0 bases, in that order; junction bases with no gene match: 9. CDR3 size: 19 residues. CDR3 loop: CASSDRPGTSGHSYNEQFF. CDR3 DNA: TGTGCCAGCAGTGACCGTCCCGGGACTAGCGGGCACTCCTACAATGAGCAGTTCTTC.

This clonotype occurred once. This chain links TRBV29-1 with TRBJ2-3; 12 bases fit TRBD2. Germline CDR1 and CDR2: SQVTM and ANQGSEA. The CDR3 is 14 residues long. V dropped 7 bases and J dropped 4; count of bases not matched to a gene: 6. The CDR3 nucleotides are TGCAGCGGGCGACTAGCGGGGGATCCAGATACGCAGTATTTT. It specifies CSGRLAGDPDTQYF.

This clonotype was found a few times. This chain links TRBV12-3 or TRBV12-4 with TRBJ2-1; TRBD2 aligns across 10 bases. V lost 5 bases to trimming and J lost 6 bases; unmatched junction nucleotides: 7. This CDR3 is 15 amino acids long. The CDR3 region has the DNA TGTGCCAGCAGTGCTGGACTAGCGGACCTCAATGAGCAGTTCTTC. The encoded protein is CASSAGLADLNEQFF.

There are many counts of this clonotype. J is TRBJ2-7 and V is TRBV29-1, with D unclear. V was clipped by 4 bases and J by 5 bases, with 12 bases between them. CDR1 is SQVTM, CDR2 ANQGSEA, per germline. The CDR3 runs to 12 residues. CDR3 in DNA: TGCAGCGTTGTGCCAAACCCGGACGAGCAGTACTTC. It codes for CSVVPNPDEQYF.

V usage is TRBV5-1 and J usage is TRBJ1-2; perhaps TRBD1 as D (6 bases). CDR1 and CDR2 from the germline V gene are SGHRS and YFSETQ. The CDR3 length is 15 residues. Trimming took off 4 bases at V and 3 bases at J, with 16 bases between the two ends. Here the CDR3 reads CASSPREGGDYGYTF. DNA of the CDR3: TGCGCCAGCAGCCCCCGGGAAGGGGGAGACTATGGCTACACCTTC.

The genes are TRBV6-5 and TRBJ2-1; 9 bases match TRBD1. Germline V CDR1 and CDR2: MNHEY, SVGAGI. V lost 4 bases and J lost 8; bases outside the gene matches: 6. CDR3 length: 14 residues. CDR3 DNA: TGTGCCAGCAGTTTTGGACAGGGGTCGTATGAGCAGTTCTTC. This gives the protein CASSFGQGSYEQFF.

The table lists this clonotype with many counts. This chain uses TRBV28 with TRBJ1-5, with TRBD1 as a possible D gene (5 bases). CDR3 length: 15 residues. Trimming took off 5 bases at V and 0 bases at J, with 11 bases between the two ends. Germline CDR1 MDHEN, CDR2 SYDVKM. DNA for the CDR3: TGTGCCAGCAGTGAAGCAGGGTATAGCAATCAGCCCCAGCATTTT. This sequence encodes CASSEAGYSNQPQHF.

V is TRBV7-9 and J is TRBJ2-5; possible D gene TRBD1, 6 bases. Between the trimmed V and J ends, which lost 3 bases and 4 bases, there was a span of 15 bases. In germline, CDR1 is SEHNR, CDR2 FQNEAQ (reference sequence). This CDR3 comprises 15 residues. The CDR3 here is CASSLSGAGGETQYF. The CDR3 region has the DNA TGTGCCAGCAGCTTGTCAGGGGCCGGTGGAGAGACCCAGTACTTC. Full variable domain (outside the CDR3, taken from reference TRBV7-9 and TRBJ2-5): DTGVSQNPRHKITKRGQNVTFRCDPISEHNRLYWYRQTLGQGPEFLTYFQNEAQLEKSRLLSDRFSAERPKGSFSTLEIQRTEQGDSAMYLCASSLSGAGGETQYFGPGTRLLVL.

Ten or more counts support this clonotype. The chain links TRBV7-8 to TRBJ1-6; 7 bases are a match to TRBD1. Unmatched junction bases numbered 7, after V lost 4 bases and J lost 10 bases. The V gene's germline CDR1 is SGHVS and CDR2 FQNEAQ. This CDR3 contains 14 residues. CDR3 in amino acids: CASSSGTGESPLHF. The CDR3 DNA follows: TGTGCCAGCAGCTCGGGTACAGGGGAGTCACCCCTCCACTTT.

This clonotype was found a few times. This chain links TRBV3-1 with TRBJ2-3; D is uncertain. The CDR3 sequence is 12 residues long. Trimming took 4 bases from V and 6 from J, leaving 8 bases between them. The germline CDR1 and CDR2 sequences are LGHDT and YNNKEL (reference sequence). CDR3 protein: CASSPSRDTQYF. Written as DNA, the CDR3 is TGTGCCAGCAGCCCAAGCCGGGATACGCAGTATTTT.

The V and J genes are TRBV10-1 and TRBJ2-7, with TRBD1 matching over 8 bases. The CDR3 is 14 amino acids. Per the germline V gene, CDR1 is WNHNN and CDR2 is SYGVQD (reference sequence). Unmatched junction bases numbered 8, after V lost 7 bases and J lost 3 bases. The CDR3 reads CASTLDRGDYEQYF. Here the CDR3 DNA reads TGCGCCAGCACCTTAGACAGGGGAGACTACGAGCAGTACTTC.